A selection of T cell receptor beta chains follows, all from one sample in a study of blood T cell repertoires in COVID-19. Libraries were prepared by immunoSEQ multiplex PCR; TCRdb keeps only in-frame clonotypes and omits some of them. The sample has hundreds of thousands of clones; around 89% are singletons. The specimen was peripheral blood. Source of these receptors: a man aged 40-50 years with acute or convalescent COVID-19. CDR3s include the opening cysteine and the closing phenylalanine or tryptophan. A D gene is named only where the DNA matches it firmly. Where a row states a size, it is once, few, many or the class of an expanded clone; other rows omit it.

>NA|TRBJ1-2|TRBV7-2|NA
TGTGCCAGCAGCTACCCAGTTACCGGCTACACCTTC
CASSYPVTGYTF
>NA|TRBJ2-7|TRBV7-8|NA
TGTGCCAGCAGCCCCCGGGGGTCCGATGACTACGAGCAGTACTTC
CASSPRGSDDYEQYF
>NA|TRBJ1-4|TRBV6-5|NA
TGTGCCAGCACCTCAATCAGGGGTGTTAATGAAAAACTGTTTTTT
CASTSIRGVNEKLFF
>NA|TRBJ1-2|TRBV7-8|NA
TGTGCCACAGAAATACAAGGGGTTCTCTATGGCTACACCTTC
CATEIQGVLYGYTF
>NA|TRBJ2-1|TRBV6-5|NA
TGTGCCAGCAGTAGGGGTATCGGGAATGAGCAGTTCTTC
CASSRGIGNEQFF
>NA|TRBJ2-1|TRBV5-6|TRBD2
TGTGCCAGCAGCTTGACTAGCGGGAGTGAGTTAGCGTTCTTC
CASSLTSGSELAFF
>NA|TRBJ2-3|TRBV19|NA
TGTGCCAGTAGTATACGTGGGGCAAGACGCACAGATACGCAGTATTTT
CASSIRGARRTDTQYF
>NA|TRBJ2-7|TRBV6-5|TRBD1
TGTGCCAGCGGACAGGGGGCCTCCTACGAGCAGTACTTC
CASGQGASYEQYF
>once|TRBJ2-1|TRBV6-6|TRBD2
TGTGCCAGCAGTTACTCAACGGGGGGTAGAGATGAGCAGTTCTTC
CASSYSTGGRDEQFF
>NA|TRBJ2-7|TRBV5-8|TRBD1
TGTGCCAGCAGCGCCGACAGGGGGCCGAGCGAGCAGTACTTC
CASSADRGPSEQYF
>once|TRBJ1-1|TRBV29-1|NA
TGCAGCGTTGAAGATCAATCAGATGAAGCTTTCTTT
CSVEDQSDEAFF
>NA|TRBJ2-7|TRBV5-4|NA
TGTGCCAGCAGCCCCGGCGGGACAGCCTACGAGCAGTACTTC
CASSPGGTAYEQYF
>NA|TRBJ2-1|TRBV11-2|TRBD1
TGTGCCAGCAGCTCGGCGGACAGGGAGTTGGACAATGAGCAGTTCTTC
CASSSADRELDNEQFF
>NA|TRBJ2-2|TRBV28|TRBD1
TGTGCCAGCACTAGGACAGGCTTCACCGGGGAGCTGTTTTTT
CASTRTGFTGELFF
>NA|TRBJ2-5|TRBV18|NA
TGTGCCAGCTCACCGGCAACCCAAGAGACCCAGTACTTC
CASSPATQETQYF
>NA|TRBJ1-1|TRBV5-5|NA
TGTGCCAGCAGCTTGTTAGACACAGGAGCTTTCTTT
CASSLLDTGAFF
>NA|TRBJ1-2|TRBV9|NA
TGTGCCAGCAGCGTAGGGTGGAGGGGAGATCACTATGGCTACACCTTC
CASSVGWRGDHYGYTF
>NA|TRBJ1-2|TRBV7-2|TRBD1
TGTGCCAGCAGCTTAACCGGGACAGCGAGAGGCTACACCTTC
CASSLTGTARGYTF
>NA|TRBJ2-2|TRBV24-1|TRBD1
TGTGCCACCAGTGGCCCGAGGACAGGGGGCGACACCGGGGAGCTGTTTTTT
CATSGPRTGGDTGELFF
>NA|TRBJ2-6|TRBV4-1|NA
TGCGCCAGCAGCCAACCCAGGGGCTCTCGGGCCAACGTCCTGACTTTC
CASSQPRGSRANVLTF
>NA|TRBJ2-6|TRBV11-2|TRBD1
TGTGCCAGCAGCTTAGTCCTGAGCAGGGGGCGCGGGGCCAACGTCCTGACTTTC
CASSLVLSRGRGANVLTF
>once|TRBJ2-7|TRBV20-1|TRBD1
TGCAGTGCTAGTCTGACAGGGGGTGAGCAGTACTTC
CSASLTGGEQYF
>NA|TRBJ2-7|TRBV19|NA
TGTGCCAGTAGCGGGGGGAGGGGGGCCGAGCAGTACTTC
CASSGGRGAEQYF
>NA|TRBJ1-1|TRBV19|NA
TGTGCCAGTAGTCTATCTTGGCGGGAATTGGGCACTGAAGCTTTCTTT
CASSLSWRELGTEAFF
>NA|TRBJ1-4|TRBV9|NA
TGTGCCAGCAGCCTCAGAGGTGTAGCTAATGAAAAACTGTTTTTT
CASSLRGVANEKLFF
>NA|TRBJ2-2|TRBV5-4|NA
TGTGCCAGCAGCGATCGCAGGGACACCGGGGAGCTGTTTTTT
CASSDRRDTGELFF